A selection of T cell receptor beta chains follows, all from one sample in a study of cytomegalovirus exposure and HLA in healthy donors. Here immunoSEQ multiplex PCR was the method, and the copy in TCRdb shows in-frame clones only, minus some. The sample comprises approximately 160,000 clones, roughly 74% of which are singletons, and around 4.9% rests with the top ten. The sequenced sample consisted of PBMCs. These receptors came from a male donor in good health and CMV-seronegative. CDR3s include the opening cysteine and the closing phenylalanine or tryptophan. The D gene is left open where the match is weak. The size field is filled for only some rows; it gives once, few, many or a size class.

V: TRBV19; J: TRBJ2-7; D: -; size: -; CDR3: CASSMGDYEQYF; DNA: TGTGCCAGTAGTATGGGCGATTACGAGCAGTACTTC
V: TRBV27; J: TRBJ2-3; D: -; size: -; CDR3: CASSRRAGRTDTQYF; DNA: TGTGCCAGCAGTCGCCGGGCGGGGCGCACAGATACGCAGTATTTT
V: TRBV10-3; J: TRBJ1-6; D: -; size: -; CDR3: CAISESKGGSYNSPLHF; DNA: TGTGCCATCAGTGAGAGTAAAGGAGGGTCCTATAATTCACCCCTCCACTTT
V: TRBV12-5; J: TRBJ1-1; D: TRBD1; size: -; CDR3: CASGAQGAGGSYTEAFF; DNA: TGTGCTAGTGGTGCACAGGGGGCAGGGGGTTCGTACACTGAAGCTTTCTTT
V: TRBV2; J: TRBJ1-6; D: -; size: few; CDR3: CASSPDGHGSPLHF; DNA: TGTGCCAGCAGTCCCGACGGACACGGGTCACCCCTCCACTTT
V: TRBV15; J: TRBJ2-2; D: -; size: -; CDR3: CATSQRGGGELFF; DNA: TGTGCCACCAGCCAACGGGGTGGCGGGGAGCTGTTTTTT
V: TRBV19; J: TRBJ1-2; D: TRBD1; size: -; CDR3: CASSIRDRLIAGYGYTF; DNA: TGTGCCAGTAGTATAAGGGACAGGCTTATCGCTGGCTATGGCTACACCTTC
V: TRBV9; J: TRBJ2-1; D: TRBD1; size: -; CDR3: CASSGGQGSNEQFF; DNA: TGTGCCAGCAGCGGGGGACAGGGTAGTAATGAGCAGTTCTTC
V: TRBV11-3; J: TRBJ2-1; D: -; size: once; CDR3: CASSLEYSSYNEQFF; DNA: TGTGCCAGCAGCTTAGAATACTCGTCCTACAATGAGCAGTTCTTC
V: TRBV7-2; J: TRBJ2-5; D: -; size: -; CDR3: CASDSRSKETQYF; DNA: TGTGCCAGCGATAGCCGGTCCAAGGAGACCCAGTACTTC
V: TRBV7-9; J: TRBJ1-2; D: -; size: -; CDR3: CASSLTAAYGYTF; DNA: TGTGCCAGCAGCTTGACAGCAGCCTATGGCTACACCTTC
V: TRBV7-2; J: TRBJ2-1; D: TRBD1; size: -; CDR3: CASSFPGQVSGQFF; DNA: TGTGCCAGCAGCTTTCCAGGACAGGTCTCAGGGCAGTTCTTC
V: TRBV4-1; J: TRBJ2-7; D: -; size: -; CDR3: CASSTQGHYKQYF; DNA: TGCGCCAGCAGCACGCAGGGCCACTACAAGCAGTACTTC
V: TRBV9; J: TRBJ1-4; D: TRBD1; size: -; CDR3: CASSSRTGGADEKLFF; DNA: TGTGCCAGCAGCTCACGTACAGGGGGCGCTGATGAAAAACTGTTTTTT
V: TRBV7-3; J: TRBJ2-7; D: TRBD1; size: few; CDR3: CASSYGDRAQGEQYF; DNA: TGTGCCAGCAGCTACGGGGACAGGGCTCAGGGCGAGCAGTACTTC
V: TRBV6-4; J: TRBJ1-5; D: TRBD1; size: -; CDR3: CASRTGGWDQPQHF; DNA: TGTGCCAGCAGGACAGGGGGCTGGGATCAGCCCCAGCATTTT
V: TRBV5-1; J: TRBJ2-1; D: TRBD1; size: few; CDR3: CASLTGTGANEQFF; DNA: TGCGCCAGCCTCACGGGGACAGGGGCCAATGAGCAGTTCTTC
V: TRBV19; J: TRBJ2-1; D: -; size: -; CDR3: CASKDGSNLNEQFF; DNA: TGTGCCAGTAAGGACGGGAGTAATCTCAATGAGCAGTTCTTC
V: TRBV5-5; J: TRBJ1-5; D: -; size: -; CDR3: CASSLDSRQPQHF; DNA: TGTGCCAGCAGCTTGGACAGTAGGCAGCCCCAGCATTTT
V: TRBV30; J: TRBJ1-4; D: TRBD1; size: -; CDR3: CAWNPTGGLTNEKLFF; DNA: TGTGCCTGGAACCCGACAGGGGGGTTGACTAATGAAAAACTGTTTTTT
V: TRBV7-9; J: TRBJ1-4; D: -; size: -; CDR3: CASSLGQGLDEKLFF; DNA: TGTGCCAGCAGCTTAGGGCAGGGATTAGATGAAAAACTGTTTTTT
V: TRBV7-6; J: TRBJ2-2; D: -; size: -; CDR3: CASSLEGVTGELFF; DNA: TGTGCCAGCAGCTTAGAAGGGGTCACCGGGGAGCTGTTTTTT
V: TRBV30; J: TRBJ2-5; D: -; size: -; CDR3: CACSLGGETQYF; DNA: TGTGCCTGCTCTCTGGGGGGAGAGACCCAGTACTTC
V: TRBV5-1; J: TRBJ2-5; D: -; size: -; CDR3: CASSFETSTRVTQYF; DNA: TGCGCCAGCAGCTTTGAGACTAGTACTAGGGTGACCCAGTACTTC
V: TRBV19; J: TRBJ1-1; D: -; size: -; CDR3: CASSDRENTEAFF; DNA: TGTGCCAGTAGTGATCGGGAGAACACTGAAGCTTTCTTT
V: TRBV6-5; J: TRBJ1-4; D: -; size: -; CDR3: CATQDRLNEKLFF; DNA: TGTGCTACCCAGGACAGACTTAATGAAAAACTGTTTTTT
V: TRBV11-3; J: TRBJ2-1; D: TRBD2; size: -; CDR3: CASSLAGTSRYNEQFF; DNA: TGTGCCAGCAGCTTGGCCGGGACTAGCAGGTACAATGAGCAGTTCTTC
V: TRBV10-3; J: TRBJ2-1; D: -; size: -; CDR3: CAISENQRLPYNEQFF; DNA: TGTGCCATCAGTGAGAACCAGCGCCTGCCCTACAATGAGCAGTTCTTC
V: TRBV6-1; J: TRBJ2-3; D: TRBD2; size: -; CDR3: CVSTSGASTDTQYF; DNA: TGTGTCTCGACTAGCGGGGCAAGCACAGATACGCAGTATTTT
V: TRBV7-2; J: TRBJ2-7; D: TRBD2; size: -; CDR3: CASSLAGGRIYEQYF; DNA: TGTGCCAGCAGCTTAGCCGGCGGGAGGATTTACGAGCAGTACTTC
V: TRBV4-2; J: TRBJ2-7; D: TRBD2; size: -; CDR3: CASSPRAGGESYEQYF; DNA: TGTGCCAGCAGCCCCCGAGCGGGGGGTGAGTCCTACGAGCAGTACTTC
V: TRBV7-9; J: TRBJ2-3; D: TRBD2; size: -; CDR3: CASSLGGASGRDTQYF; DNA: TGTGCCAGCTCCTTAGGAGGGGCTAGCGGGAGAGATACGCAGTATTTT
V: TRBV28; J: TRBJ1-5; D: -; size: -; CDR3: CASSLWTVNQPQHF; DNA: TGTGCCAGCAGTCTGTGGACAGTTAATCAGCCCCAGCATTTT
V: TRBV6-5; J: TRBJ2-3; D: TRBD2; size: -; CDR3: CASSRTSGVTDTQYF; DNA: TGTGCCAGCAGCCGGACTAGCGGAGTCACAGATACGCAGTATTTT
V: TRBV7-8; J: TRBJ2-3; D: TRBD2; size: -; CDR3: CASSLIGGRPDTQYF; DNA: TGTGCCAGCAGCTTAATTGGCGGGAGACCAGATACGCAGTATTTT
V: TRBV7-2; J: TRBJ1-5; D: TRBD1; size: few; CDR3: CASSLRQGAQPQHF; DNA: TGTGCCAGCAGCCTCCGACAGGGGGCCCAGCCCCAGCATTTT
V: TRBV20-1; J: TRBJ2-5; D: TRBD2; size: -; CDR3: CSALGEGTQYF; DNA: TGCAGTGCCCTCGGGGAGGGGACCCAGTACTTC
V: TRBV27; J: TRBJ1-2; D: TRBD1; size: -; CDR3: CASSPQQGVGYGYTF; DNA: TGTGCCAGCAGTCCTCAACAGGGGGTGGGCTATGGCTACACCTTC
V: TRBV5-1; J: TRBJ1-1; D: -; size: -; CDR3: CASRPQLAGARTEAFF; DNA: TGCGCCAGCAGACCTCAGTTGGCAGGGGCCCGAACTGAAGCTTTCTTT
V: TRBV5-6; J: TRBJ2-3; D: TRBD1; size: -; CDR3: CASSLADRMTDTQYF; DNA: TGTGCCAGCAGCTTGGCGGACAGGATGACAGATACGCAGTATTTT
V: TRBV9; J: TRBJ2-2; D: TRBD1; size: -; CDR3: CASSTRTGNTGELFF; DNA: TGTGCCAGCAGCACCCGGACAGGGAACACCGGGGAGCTGTTTTTT
V: TRBV19; J: TRBJ1-5; D: -; size: -; CDR3: CASSIVGRDQPQHF; DNA: TGTGCCAGTAGTATAGTAGGGAGGGACCAGCCCCAGCATTTT
V: TRBV27; J: TRBJ1-6; D: TRBD1; size: -; CDR3: CASRRETGAPLHF; DNA: TGTGCCAGCAGAAGGGAGACAGGGGCACCCCTCCACTTT
V: TRBV5-4; J: TRBJ2-7; D: -; size: few; CDR3: CASANLGAGGFGEQYF; DNA: TGTGCCAGCGCAAACCTGGGTGCAGGGGGGTTTGGCGAGCAGTACTTC
V: TRBV4-2; J: TRBJ2-7; D: TRBD2; size: once; CDR3: CASSQDAGLAGVYEQYF; DNA: TGTGCCAGCAGCCAAGATGCGGGACTAGCGGGGGTTTACGAGCAGTACTTC
V: TRBV6-6; J: TRBJ1-1; D: -; size: -; CDR3: CASSYSVGATEAFF; DNA: TGTGCCAGCAGTTACTCGGTTGGGGCCACTGAAGCTTTCTTT
V: TRBV5-1; J: TRBJ2-7; D: -; size: -; CDR3: CASSLAPDSQYEQYF; DNA: TGCGCCAGCAGCTTGGCCCCCGACAGCCAGTACGAGCAGTACTTC
V: TRBV2; J: TRBJ2-3; D: -; size: -; CDR3: CASRTNKNTDTQYF; DNA: TGTGCCAGTCGGACTAACAAGAACACAGATACGCAGTATTTT
V: TRBV6-1; J: TRBJ2-1; D: -; size: -; CDR3: CASSESGGSSYNEQFF; DNA: TGTGCCAGCAGTGAAAGTGGCGGAAGCTCCTACAATGAGCAGTTCTTC
V: TRBV7-2; J: TRBJ2-7; D: TRBD1; size: -; CDR3: CASSLGQGGISYEQYF; DNA: TGTGCCAGCAGCTTAGGACAGGGGGGAATCTCCTACGAGCAGTACTTC
V: TRBV5-1; J: TRBJ1-1; D: -; size: few; CDR3: CASSVSRGGTEAFF; DNA: TGCGCCAGCAGCGTCTCCAGGGGCGGCACTGAAGCTTTCTTT
V: TRBV27; J: TRBJ1-2; D: TRBD1; size: -; CDR3: CASIPGGFNGYTF; DNA: TGTGCCAGCATCCCAGGGGGCTTTAATGGCTACACCTTC
V: TRBV27; J: TRBJ2-1; D: -; size: -; CDR3: CASSSLNSYYRNEQFF; DNA: TGTGCCAGCAGCTCTCTCAACTCGTACTACCGGAATGAGCAGTTCTTC
V: TRBV9; J: TRBJ1-3; D: -; size: -; CDR3: CASSVGSVNTIYF; DNA: TGTGCCAGCAGCGTAGGGAGTGTGAACACCATATATTTT
V: TRBV6-1; J: TRBJ1-4; D: TRBD1; size: -; CDR3: CASSEGARGWEKLFF; DNA: TGTGCCAGCAGTGAAGGTGCCAGGGGGTGGGAAAAACTGTTTTTT
V: TRBV7-8; J: TRBJ2-7; D: TRBD2; size: -; CDR3: CASSTPRTSGDSYEQYF; DNA: TGTGCCAGCAGCACCCCACGGACTAGCGGGGACTCCTACGAGCAGTACTTC